The 25 T cell receptor beta chains below come from one sample, sequenced in a study of cytomegalovirus exposure and HLA in healthy donors. The PCR had 60 Vbeta and 13 Jbeta primers. Sequenced by immunoSEQ multiplex PCR; TCRdb stores in-frame clones only, minus some. The sample holds about 150,000 clones; about 70% are singletons and the top ten take 2.1%. The sample consisted of PBMCs. The receptors originated from a woman aged 60-75 years in good health and CMV-seropositive.

This chain links TRBV18 with TRBJ1-2; D ambiguous. The V and J ends lost 0 bases and 0 bases respectively, with 8 bases between them. CDR1 is KGHSH, CDR2 LQKENI, per germline. The CDR3 covers 15 residues. The CDR3 coding sequence is TGTGCCAGCTCACCACCGTTACGAGCTAACTATGGCTACACCTTC. Its translation is CASSPPLRANYGYTF.

CDR3 DNA: TGTGCCATCAGTGAGTACCAGGCCTACGAGCAGTACTTC. The encoded protein is CAISEYQAYEQYF. V is TRBV10-3 and J is TRBJ2-7, with D unresolved. Per germline, CDR1 ENHRY and CDR2 SYGVKD. There are 13 residues in the CDR3. The V end was cut by 1 base, the J end by 2 bases, with 6 bases between.

The J gene is TRBJ1-2, the V gene TRBV11-2, with D perhaps TRBD1 (6 bases). Trimming removed 7 bases from V and 4 bases from J, with 16 bases in between. Germline CDR1 reads SGHAT; CDR2 reads FQNNGV. The CDR3 runs 14 residues. CDR3: CASTRRGLSYGYTF. CDR3 bases: TGTGCCAGCACCCGGCGGGGGCTAAGCTATGGCTACACCTTC.

In its sample, this clone was seen a few times. This rearrangement joins TRBV6-1 to TRBJ2-7; 13 bases fit TRBD2. CDR3 size: 14 residues. Germline lookup yields CDR1 MNHNS and CDR2 SASEGT. V dropped 7 bases and J dropped 2; count of bases not matched to a gene: 2. The CDR3 here is CASTGLAGAYEQYF. The CDR3 DNA is TGTGCCAGCACCGGACTAGCGGGAGCCTACGAGCAGTACTTC.

This chain joins TRBV28 and TRBJ2-1, with 12 bases matching TRBD2. J lost 4 bases, V lost 5 bases, and 3 bases had no gene match. Germline CDR1 reads MDHEN; CDR2 reads SYDVKM. The CDR3 has 15 amino acids. The chain's CDR3 is CASSGTSGRYNEQFF. Here the CDR3 DNA reads TGTGCCAGCAGTGGGACTAGCGGGCGATACAATGAGCAGTTCTTC.

This clone was detected a few times. This chain links TRBV2 with TRBJ2-6; a weak D match, TRBD1 (5 bases). Per the germline V gene, CDR1 is SNHLY and CDR2 is FYNNEI. The CDR3 sequence is 14 residues long. Trimming cost V 9 bases and J 0 bases, with 9 bases left between them. The DNA of the CDR3 is TGTGCCAGTATGACAGCCTCTGGGGCCAACGTCCTGACTTTC. It specifies CASMTASGANVLTF.

This clone was seen a few times. The J gene is TRBJ2-5, the V gene TRBV7-9; TRBD2 might be the D (7 bases). There are 14 residues in the CDR3. The V gene's germline CDR1 is SEHNR and CDR2 FQNEAQ (reference sequence). Trimming left V 0 bases short and J 4 bases short, with 9 bases between. The CDR3 region has the DNA TGTGCCAGCAGCTTAGCGGGAGGGGGAGAGACCCAGTACTTC. It yields the protein CASSLAGGGETQYF.

This chain uses TRBV7-9 with TRBJ2-5; 9 bases align to TRBD1. This CDR3 is built from 15 residues. Germline V lookup: CDR1 SEHNR, CDR2 FQNEAQ (reference sequence). V dropped 5 bases and J dropped 8; count of bases not matched to a gene: 12. The CDR3 reads CASSPSGTGSGTQYF. CDR3 nucleotide sequence: TGTGCCAGCAGCCCCTCCGGGACAGGGTCTGGAACCCAGTACTTC.

There are a few counts of this clone. This rearrangement joins TRBV5-6 to TRBJ2-2, with TRBD1 identical over 12 bases. The CDR3 covers 16 residues. The junction had 6 bases not matched to a gene; V was cut back by 5 bases and J by 4 bases. CDR1 is SGHDT and CDR2 is YYEEEE in the germline V gene. CDR3 nucleotide sequence: TGTGCCAGCAGTACCGGGACAGGGGGCCGCACCGGGGAGCTGTTTTTT. Amino acids: CASSTGTGGRTGELFF.

V is TRBV5-6 and J is TRBJ2-3, with 8 bases aligning to TRBD2. V gave up 4 bases and J gave up 4 bases; unmatched junction bases: 5. Germline V gene sequence: CDR1 SGHDT, CDR2 YYEEEE. CDR3 size: 14 residues. The CDR3 DNA reads TGTGCCAGCAGCCGGCCGGGACTAGCAGATACGCAGTATTTT. It specifies CASSRPGLADTQYF.

The V and J genes are TRBV4-1 and TRBJ2-1; 13 nucleotides line up with TRBD2. From germline, CDR1 is MGHRA and CDR2 YSYEKL. V was clipped by 5 bases and J by 4 bases; unmatched bases: 14. CDR3 length: 19 amino acids. The CDR3 sequence: CASSKGRSGTSGTYNEQFF. CDR3 nucleotides: TGCGCCAGCAGCAAGGGGAGATCCGGGACTAGCGGGACGTACAATGAGCAGTTCTTC.

The CDR3 nucleotides are TGTGCCATCAGTGAGTCAGGGGACACCGGGGAGCTGTTTTTT. Translation: CAISESGDTGELFF. The chain recombines TRBV10-3 with TRBJ2-2; perhaps TRBD1 as D (5 bases). Deletions cut 0 bases from V and 3 bases from J, with 5 bases between. This CDR3 comprises 14 residues. Germline loops: CDR1 ENHRY, CDR2 SYGVKD.

This sequence joins TRBV5-1 and TRBJ2-5, with 9 bases lining up with TRBD2. The CDR3 extends over 16 amino acids. J gave up 5 bases and V 0 bases, and 8 bases lay outside the gene matches. Per the germline V gene, CDR1 is SGHRS and CDR2 is YFSETQ. CDR3 bases: TGCGCCAGCAGCTTGGGGCTAGCGGGGCTTGGGGAGACCCAGTACTTC. This codes for CASSLGLAGLGETQYF.

The chain couples TRBV19 to TRBJ2-1, with 9 nucleotides matching TRBD2. The germline V gene has CDR1 LNHDA and CDR2 SQIVND (reference sequence). The CDR3 is 17 residues long. Trimming took 5 bases from V and 3 from J; bases not matched to a gene: 11. As DNA, the CDR3 is TGTGCCAGTAGTCCCCTCCTGGGACTAGCAATCTACAATGAGCAGTTCTTC. Encoded protein: CASSPLLGLAIYNEQFF.

As concerns this clone: An end of the junction does not agree with germline; a read error may underlie this. The rearrangement joins TRBV18 to TRBJ2-7, with a weak D call TRBD2 (6 bases). CDR1 KGHSH and CDR2 LQKENI come from the germline V gene. This CDR3 contains 15 residues. CDR3 nucleotides: TGTGCCAGCTCACCAGGTTCGGAGGGCTCCCACGAGCAGTACTTC. Its translation: CASSPGSEGSHEQYF. Looking up the rest from reference TRBV18 and TRBJ2-7 gives the full variable domain: NAGVMQNPRHLVRRRGQEARLRCSPMKGHSHVYWYRQLPEEGLKFMVYLQKENIIDESGMPKERFSAEFPKEGPSILRIQQVVRGDSAAYFCASSPGSEGSHEQYFGPGTRLTVT.

V is TRBV28 and J is TRBJ1-3; D ambiguous. The CDR3 runs to 14 residues. Trimming cost V 7 bases and J 5 bases, with 15 bases left between them. Germline V gene lookup returns CDR1 MDHEN and CDR2 SYDVKM. The CDR3, as DNA: TGTGCCAGCACCAAGCCCGGTAGTCGAAACACCATATATTTT. Protein sequence: CASTKPGSRNTIYF.

This chain connects TRBV28 to TRBJ2-2, with TRBD1 identical over 7 bases. The CDR3 is 14 residues long. The junction had 5 bases not matched to a gene; V was cut back by 4 bases and J by 6 bases. Germline V gene sequence: CDR1 MDHEN, CDR2 SYDVKM. The CDR3 region is CASSYTGAPGELFF. CDR3 nucleotides: TGTGCCAGCAGTTACACAGGGGCTCCCGGGGAGCTGTTTTTT.

The CDR3: CASSYTGGTELFF. CDR3 sequence (DNA): TGTGCCAGCAGCTATACAGGGGGTACCGAGCTTTTCTTT. The chain employs TRBV13 and TRBJ1-1; 8 nucleotides match TRBD1. The germline V gene has CDR1 PRHDT and CDR2 FYEKMQ (reference sequence). V was clipped by 4 bases and J by 13 bases; unmatched bases: 11. CDR3 length: 13 amino acids.

CDR3 coding DNA: TGTGCCAGCGAAGGAAGGACTAGCGGATACGAGCAGTACTTC. Translation gives CASEGRTSGYEQYF. The chain links TRBV6-1 to TRBJ2-7; TRBD2 aligns across 10 bases. Per the germline V gene, CDR1 is MNHNS and CDR2 is SASEGT. There are 14 residues in the CDR3. V gave up 8 bases and J gave up 4 bases; unmatched junction bases: 8.

In this sample, this clone turned up a few times. Here the CDR3 DNA reads TGTGCCAGCAGCCTCTTAGCGGGGGGCTTTTCAGATACGCAGTATTTT. Translation: CASSLLAGGFSDTQYF. The chain recombines TRBV5-4 with TRBJ2-3; TRBD2 agrees at 10 bases. Trimming at V came to 4 bases and at J to 4 bases, leaving 9 bases not matched to a gene. The CDR3 is made up of 16 amino acids. Germline loops: CDR1 SGHNT, CDR2 YYREEE (reference sequence).

This clone occurred once. V and J are TRBV4-1 and TRBJ1-5; D gene ambiguous. With 0 bases removed from V and 5 bases from J, the gap between germline ends came to 14 bases. CDR1 MGHRA and CDR2 YSYEKL come from the germline V gene. This CDR3 is built from 16 residues. For the CDR3, the DNA is TGCGCCAGCAGCCAAGAGTCGGGGTCCCCTTATCAGCCCCAGCATTTT. It is translated as CASSQESGSPYQPQHF.

This sequence joins TRBV6-5 and TRBJ1-2; D remains ambiguous. The CDR3 runs to 14 residues. In germline, CDR1 is MNHEY, CDR2 SVGAGI. Trimming took 0 bases from V and 4 from J, leaving 9 bases between them. DNA of the CDR3: TGTGCCAGCAGTTACTCTGCAGGCCCCTATGGCTACACCTTC. It specifies CASSYSAGPYGYTF.

The chain is built from TRBV18 and TRBJ1-2; D might be TRBD1 (6 bases). V gave up 3 bases and J gave up 4 bases, with 12 bases separating them. Germline CDR1 is KGHSH and CDR2 is LQKENI. The length of the CDR3 is 14 residues. CDR3 coding DNA: TGTGCCAGCTCACCCGCGACAGGCCCCTATGGCTACACCTTC. It encodes CASSPATGPYGYTF.

The V call is TRBV11-2, the J call TRBJ2-7; the match to TRBD2 covers 10 bases. Germline CDR1 SGHAT, CDR2 FQNNGV. The CDR3 sequence is 16 residues long. V lost 5 bases and J lost 4; bases outside the gene matches: 11. The CDR3 spells CASSHATSGRAYEQYF. The DNA of the CDR3 is TGTGCCAGCAGCCACGCGACAAGCGGGAGGGCTTACGAGCAGTACTTC.

This chain uses TRBV6-1 with TRBJ2-1; TRBD2 matches at 10 bases. The CDR3 spans 15 residues. The J segment lost 3 bases and the V segment lost 7 bases, leaving 6 bases of the junction unmatched. Looked up from germline, CDR1 is MNHNS and CDR2 is SASEGT. The CDR3 is CASTPGLADYNEQFF. The CDR3 DNA reads TGTGCCAGCACGCCCGGACTAGCGGACTACAATGAGCAGTTCTTC.